One sample yielded the 5 T cell receptor beta chains listed below, sequenced in a study of regulatory T cells in long-lasting Graves disease. As for time point: newly diagnosed GD, antithyroid drugs for less than 3 months. PBMCs were the source of the RNA used for TCR sequencing. Relying on iRepertoire HTBI primers and Arm-PCR of CDR3 regions, the team built TCR beta libraries. TCRdb itself ran the multiplex PCR reads through MiXCR, one entry per CDR3 protein. The sample lists fewer than 650,000 distinct CDR3 sequences, 15% to 20% occurring once. The sample was also reused in another study, on T cells in Graves' hyperthyroidism and ophthalmopathy.

The sequencing used peripheral blood mononuclear cells (PBMCs), collected at new diagnosis, from a patient treated with antithyroid drugs. These receptors were taken from a woman younger than 45 with Graves disease.

This clonotype has at least ten counts. This rearrangement joins TRBV6-1 to TRBJ2-5, with D unresolved. The V gene lost 6 bases and the J gene lost 4 bases, with 15 bases spanning the gap. The CDR3 runs to 14 residues. Germline CDR1 reads MNHNS; CDR2 reads SASEGT. In nucleotides, the CDR3 is TGTGCCAGCAGAGCTGACCAGGCTCTAGAGACCCAGTACTTC. Residues: CASRADQALETQYF.

This clonotype was observed at least ten times. The chain joins TRBV5-1 to TRBJ1-1; maybe TRBD1 (5 bases). The CDR3 contains 14 residues. V lost 5 bases and J lost 5, with 16 bases in between. Germline assignment: CDR1 SGHRS and CDR2 YFSETQ. Here the CDR3 reads CASRGDGFVTEAFF. The CDR3 bases are TGCGCCAGCAGAGGGGATGGGTTTGTGACTGAAGCTTTCTTT.

This clonotype was observed at least ten times. The gene calls are TRBV5-1 and TRBJ2-1, with D uncertain. The CDR3 runs to 13 residues. Germline V gene sequence: CDR1 SGHRS, CDR2 YFSETQ. V gave up 6 bases and J gave up 10 bases, with 17 bases separating them. This chain's CDR3 is CASTQPPAIEQFF. The DNA of the CDR3 is TGCGCCAGCACCCAACCCCCGGCAATCGAGCAGTTCTTC.

This clonotype was seen ten or more times. V usage is TRBV12-3 or TRBV12-4 and J usage is TRBJ2-5; either TRBD1 or TRBD2 may fit D (5 bases each). This CDR3 spans 10 amino acids. Trimming removed 6 bases at V and 7 bases at J, with 6 bases between. The CDR3 here is CASRGTTQYF. CDR3 sequence (DNA): TGTGCCAGCAGGGGGACGACCCAGTACTTC.

The table lists this clonotype with many counts. Here the CDR3 reads CSASSGVSLYEQYF. The DNA for the CDR3 is TGCAGTGCTTCCTCAGGGGTCTCACTTTACGAGCAGTACTTC. The V and J genes are TRBV20-1 and TRBJ2-7; a possible D gene is TRBD1 (6 bases). Germline CDR1 reads DFQATT; CDR2 reads SNEGSKA (reference sequence). Trimming removed 5 bases from V and 4 bases from J, with 18 bases in between. The length of the CDR3 is 14 residues.